The rows below give T cell receptor beta chains drawn from one sample of a study of blood T cell repertoires in COVID-19. Generated by immunoSEQ multiplex PCR, the TCRdb table keeps only in-frame clones and is missing some. The sample includes roughly 220,000 clones, about 90% of them seen just once. Source material: PBMCs or T cells enriched from blood (not recorded which). These receptors originate from a woman between 50 and 59 years old with acute COVID-19. The CDR3 runs from the conserved cysteine through the conserved F or W. A D gene is named only where the DNA matches it firmly. Expanded clones get a size class; other rows say once, few or many, or leave the size out.

j_gene | v_gene | d_gene | abundance | CDR3aa | CDR3nt
TRBJ1-1 | TRBV5-1 | NA | once | CASSSSPGMNTEAFF | TGCGCCAGCAGCAGCAGCCCAGGAATGAACACTGAAGCTTTCTTT
TRBJ1-1 | TRBV18 | NA | NA | CASSPDSLNTEAFF | TGTGCCAGCTCACCGGACAGCCTGAACACTGAAGCTTTCTTT
TRBJ2-1 | TRBV28 | TRBD2 | NA | CASTPTSGRFEQFF | TGTGCCAGCACCCCGACTAGCGGGAGATTTGAGCAGTTCTTC
TRBJ1-4 | TRBV2 | NA | NA | CASRRYYTANEKLFF | TGTGCCAGCAGAAGGTACTACACGGCTAATGAAAAACTGTTTTTT
TRBJ1-1 | TRBV7-9 | NA | NA | CASSPGSSTEAFF | TGTGCCAGCAGCCCGGGGAGTAGCACTGAAGCTTTCTTT
TRBJ2-1 | TRBV7-3 | NA | NA | CASSSGYGNEQFF | TGTGCCAGCAGCAGCGGGTACGGGAATGAGCAGTTCTTC
TRBJ2-2 | TRBV9 | NA | NA | CASSVRTSPGELFF | TGTGCCAGCAGCGTTCGGACTTCCCCCGGGGAGCTGTTTTTT
TRBJ1-4 | TRBV7-2 | TRBD1 | NA | CASSYGQGREKLFF | TGTGCCAGCAGCTACGGACAGGGGAGGGAAAAACTGTTTTTT
TRBJ2-1 | TRBV9 | TRBD2 | NA | CASSVAGDLTSGEQFF | TGTGCCAGCAGCGTAGCCGGGGACTTGACTAGCGGTGAACAGTTCTTC
TRBJ1-6 | TRBV28 | TRBD1 | few | CASQSGGSNSPLHF | TGTGCCAGCCAATCAGGGGGCTCCAATTCACCCCTCCACTTT
TRBJ2-5 | TRBV7-9 | TRBD2 | NA | CASSMSGEETQYF | TGTGCCAGCAGCATGAGCGGGGAGGAGACCCAGTACTTC
TRBJ1-1 | TRBV27 | NA | NA | CASKVVQVNTEAFF | TGTGCCAGCAAGGTCGTACAGGTGAACACTGAAGCTTTCTTT
TRBJ1-2 | TRBV28 | NA | NA | CASSLNPQQVVNGYTF | TGTGCCAGCAGTTTAAACCCCCAACAGGTGGTGAATGGCTACACCTTC
TRBJ2-7 | TRBV28 | TRBD2 | once | CASSTTGGFSYEQYF | TGTGCCAGCAGCACAACGGGAGGGTTCTCCTACGAGCAGTACTTC
TRBJ1-5 | TRBV2 | NA | NA | CASSPAGPGNQPQHF | TGTGCCAGCAGCCCTGCAGGCCCCGGCAATCAGCCCCAGCATTTT
TRBJ2-1 | TRBV30 | TRBD2 | once | CAWSVAGGDEQFF | TGTGCCTGGAGCGTAGCGGGAGGGGATGAGCAGTTCTTC
TRBJ2-1 | TRBV24-1 | TRBD1 | NA | CATSDLSGGSYNEQFF | TGTGCCACCAGTGATTTGTCAGGGGGATCCTACAATGAGCAGTTCTTC
TRBJ2-1 | TRBV30 | NA | NA | CAWGLTNEQFF | TGTGCCTGGGGTCTCACTAATGAGCAGTTCTTC
TRBJ2-3 | TRBV5-1 | TRBD2 | NA | CASSLGRTSGSPDTQYF | TGCGCCAGCAGCTTGGGAAGAACTAGCGGGAGCCCAGATACGCAGTATTTT
TRBJ1-5 | TRBV7-8 | NA | NA | CASNRAGANQPQHF | TGTGCCAGCAACAGGGCAGGTGCTAATCAGCCCCAGCATTTT
TRBJ2-2 | TRBV5-5 | NA | NA | CASSTTGSNTGELFF | TGTGCCAGCAGTACAACAGGTTCGAACACCGGGGAGCTGTTTTTT
TRBJ2-3 | TRBV6-5 | TRBD2 | NA | CASRPSGREVDTQYF | TGTGCCAGCAGACCTAGCGGGAGAGAAGTAGATACGCAGTATTTT
TRBJ1-2 | TRBV28 | TRBD1 | once | CASSLRDSRGYTF | TGTGCCAGCAGTTTACGGGACAGCCGAGGCTACACCTTC
TRBJ1-2 | TRBV13 | NA | once | CASTVTGIYGYTF | TGTGCCAGCACCGTAACGGGGATCTATGGCTACACCTTC
TRBJ2-5 | TRBV5-1 | NA | NA | CASSFRQPQETQYF | TGCGCCAGCAGCTTTAGACAGCCCCAAGAGACCCAGTACTTC
TRBJ2-7 | TRBV27 | NA | NA | CASSRHRGEQYF | TGTGCCAGCAGTAGACACCGCGGGGAGCAGTACTTC
TRBJ1-5 | TRBV2 | NA | once | CASSVLVGLDQPQHF | TGTGCCAGCAGTGTTCTAGTGGGGCTCGACCAGCCCCAGCATTTT
TRBJ1-2 | TRBV19 | TRBD1 | NA | CASSMDAGTGGEYGYTF | TGTGCCAGTAGTATGGACGCCGGGACAGGGGGCGAATATGGCTACACCTTC
TRBJ1-4 | TRBV11-1 | NA | NA | CASSPRGGKLFF | TGTGCCAGCAGTCCGCGAGGGGGAAAACTGTTTTTT
TRBJ1-5 | TRBV28 | NA | NA | CASSYPGTPQHF | TGTGCCAGCAGTTACCCAGGTACACCCCAGCATTTT
TRBJ1-5 | TRBV27 | TRBD1 | NA | CASSPWAGGGNQPQHF | TGTGCCAGCAGTCCCTGGGCAGGGGGCGGCAATCAGCCCCAGCATTTT
TRBJ1-5 | TRBV5-4 | TRBD1 | few | CASSLGQGKDQPQHF | TGTGCCAGCAGCTTGGGACAGGGGAAGGATCAGCCCCAGCATTTT
TRBJ1-2 | TRBV27 | NA | NA | CASSRSPQSNYGYTF | TGTGCCAGCAGCCGAAGCCCACAGTCCAACTATGGCTACACCTTC
TRBJ2-4 | TRBV11-2 | TRBD2 | NA | CASSRRTSLNIQYF | TGTGCCAGCAGCCGAAGGACTAGCCTAAACATTCAGTACTTC
TRBJ2-7 | TRBV9 | NA | few | CASSVDPTGTFAYEQYF | TGTGCCAGCAGCGTAGACCCAACAGGGACATTTGCCTACGAGCAGTACTTC